The TCR beta chain described here comes from a study of cytomegalovirus exposure and HLA in healthy donors. With 60 Vbeta and 13 Jbeta primers, the PCR was carried out. The repertoire was sequenced with immunoSEQ multiplex PCR; TCRdb's copy has only in-frame clones and lacks some. The table lists 49,000 or so clones. With 6 bases removed from V and 4 bases from J, the gap between germline ends came to 11 bases. Per germline, CDR1 LNHDA and CDR2 SQIVND (reference sequence). This CDR3 is built from 13 residues. The sequencing input was PBMCs. The chain uses TRBV19 and TRBJ2-3; a possible D gene is TRBD2 (7 bases). The clonotype was recovered from a man between 35 and 55 years old in good health and CMV-seropositive. The CDR3: CASSEGGADTQYF. CDR3 coding DNA: TGTGCCAGTAGCGAGGGGGGGGCAGATACGCAGTATTTT.